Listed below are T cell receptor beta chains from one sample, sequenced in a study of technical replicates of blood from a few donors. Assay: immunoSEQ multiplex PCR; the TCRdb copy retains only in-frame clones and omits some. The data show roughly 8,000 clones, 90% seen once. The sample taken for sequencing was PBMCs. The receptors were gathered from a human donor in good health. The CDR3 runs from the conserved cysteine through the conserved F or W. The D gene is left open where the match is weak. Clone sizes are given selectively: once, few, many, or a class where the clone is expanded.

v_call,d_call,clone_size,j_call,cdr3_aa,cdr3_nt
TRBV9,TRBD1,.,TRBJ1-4,CASSVGVRGDEKLFF,TGTGCCAGCAGCGTAGGGGTCAGGGGGGACGAAAAACTGTTTTTT
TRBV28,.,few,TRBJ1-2,CASSFGSLGPLNYGYTF,TGTGCCAGCAGTTTTGGGTCACTGGGGCCGCTAAACTATGGCTACACCTTC
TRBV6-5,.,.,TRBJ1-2,CASSLRGAGYTF,TGTGCCAGCAGTTTACGGGGGGCTGGCTACACCTTC
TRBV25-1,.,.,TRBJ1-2,CASSGSSYGYTF,TGTGCCAGCAGTGGTAGTTCCTATGGCTACACCTTC
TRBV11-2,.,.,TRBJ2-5,CASTPSTGSRETQYF,TGTGCCAGCACCCCGAGCACAGGGTCGAGAGAGACCCAGTACTTC
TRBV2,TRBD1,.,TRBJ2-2,CASSAGTGSTGELFF,TGTGCCAGCAGCGCTGGGACAGGGAGCACCGGGGAGCTGTTTTTT
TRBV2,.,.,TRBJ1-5,CASSDGQGKQPQHF,TGTGCCAGCAGTGACGGGCAGGGCAAACAGCCCCAGCATTTT
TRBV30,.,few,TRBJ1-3,CAWSVRNTIYF,TGTGCCTGGAGTGTGCGTAACACCATATATTTT
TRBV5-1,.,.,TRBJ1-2,CASRGENYGYTF,TGCGCCAGCCGGGGGGAGAACTATGGCTACACCTTC
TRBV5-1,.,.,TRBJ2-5,CASSLASETQYF,TGCGCCAGCAGCTTGGCGTCCGAGACCCAGTACTTC